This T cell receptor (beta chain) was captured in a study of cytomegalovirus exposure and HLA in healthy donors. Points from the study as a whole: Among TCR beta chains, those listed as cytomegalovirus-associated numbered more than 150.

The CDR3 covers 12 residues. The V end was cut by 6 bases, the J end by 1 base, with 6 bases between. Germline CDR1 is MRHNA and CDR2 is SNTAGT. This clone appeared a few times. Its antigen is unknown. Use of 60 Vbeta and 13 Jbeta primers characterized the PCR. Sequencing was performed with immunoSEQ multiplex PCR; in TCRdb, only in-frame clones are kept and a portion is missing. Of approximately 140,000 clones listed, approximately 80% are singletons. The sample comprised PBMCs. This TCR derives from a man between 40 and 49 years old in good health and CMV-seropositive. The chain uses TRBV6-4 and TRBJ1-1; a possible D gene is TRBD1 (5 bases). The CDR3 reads CASRGPNTEAFF. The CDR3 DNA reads TGTGCCAGCAGGGGGCCGAACACTGAAGCTTTCTTT.